This T cell receptor beta chain was retrieved from a study of cytomegalovirus exposure and HLA in healthy donors. The PCR used 60 Vbeta and 13 Jbeta primers. Sequencing was performed with immunoSEQ multiplex PCR; in TCRdb, only in-frame clones are kept and a portion is missing. The profile shows about 94,000 clones, over 70% of them singletons. This clone has a handful of counts. Its antigen is undetermined. Trimming removed 3 bases from V and 2 bases from J, with 14 bases in between. Looked up from germline, CDR1 is SGHNT and CDR2 is YENEEA. CDR3 length equals 16 residues. Study observations and caveats: Sequencing likely caused a cluster of highly shared sequence variants. Most of the TCR beta V segments (in an earlier analysis) were productive either about 87% or about 30% of the time.

The chain has TRBV11-3 and TRBJ2-1; tentatively, D is TRBD2 (5 bases). The TCR comes from a young man in good health and CMV-seropositive. The sequenced sample was PBMCs. This CDR3 is CASSFSAGPAYNEQFF. CDR3 bases: TGTGCCAGCAGCTTCTCGGCGGGCCCGGCCTACAATGAGCAGTTCTTC.